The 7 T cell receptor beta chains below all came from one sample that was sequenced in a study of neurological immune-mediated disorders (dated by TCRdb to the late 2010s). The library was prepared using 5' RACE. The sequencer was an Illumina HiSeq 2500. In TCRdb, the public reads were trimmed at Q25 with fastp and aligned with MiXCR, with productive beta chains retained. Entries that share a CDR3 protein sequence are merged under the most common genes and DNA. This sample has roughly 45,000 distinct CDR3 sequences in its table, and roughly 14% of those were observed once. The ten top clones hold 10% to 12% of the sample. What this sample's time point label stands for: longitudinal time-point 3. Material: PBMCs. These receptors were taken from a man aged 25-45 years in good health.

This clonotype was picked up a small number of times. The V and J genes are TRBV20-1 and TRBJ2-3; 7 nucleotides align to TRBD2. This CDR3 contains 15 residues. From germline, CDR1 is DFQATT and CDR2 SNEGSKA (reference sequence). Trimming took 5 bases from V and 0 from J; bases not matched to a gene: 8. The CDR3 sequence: CSAGGLEISTDTQYF. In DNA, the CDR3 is TGCAGTGCTGGCGGACTAGAGATTAGCACAGATACGCAGTATTTT.

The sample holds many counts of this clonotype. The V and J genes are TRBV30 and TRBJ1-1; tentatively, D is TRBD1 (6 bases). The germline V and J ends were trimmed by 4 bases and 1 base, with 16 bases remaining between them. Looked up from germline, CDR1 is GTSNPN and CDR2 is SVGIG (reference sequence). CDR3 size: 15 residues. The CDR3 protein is CAWTANRVQNTEAFF. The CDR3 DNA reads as TGTGCCTGGACTGCGAACAGGGTACAGAACACTGAAGCTTTCTTT.

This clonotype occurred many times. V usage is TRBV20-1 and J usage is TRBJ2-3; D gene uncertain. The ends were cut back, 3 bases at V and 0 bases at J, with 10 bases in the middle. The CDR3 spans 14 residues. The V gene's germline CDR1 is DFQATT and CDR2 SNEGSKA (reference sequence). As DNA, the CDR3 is TGCAGTGCTAGGCTAGGCGGAAGCACAGATACGCAGTATTTT. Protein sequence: CSARLGGSTDTQYF.

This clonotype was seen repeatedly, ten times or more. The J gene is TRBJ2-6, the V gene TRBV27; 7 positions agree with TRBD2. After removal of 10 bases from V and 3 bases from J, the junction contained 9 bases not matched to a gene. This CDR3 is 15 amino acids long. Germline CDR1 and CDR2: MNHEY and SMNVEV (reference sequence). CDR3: CATRPGGSGANVLTF. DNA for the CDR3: TGTGCCACCCGACCGGGGGGAAGTGGGGCCAACGTCCTGACTTTC.

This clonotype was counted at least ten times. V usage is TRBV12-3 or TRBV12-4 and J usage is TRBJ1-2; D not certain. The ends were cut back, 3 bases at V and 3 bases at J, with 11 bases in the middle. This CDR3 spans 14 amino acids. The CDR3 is CASSFFQADYGYTF. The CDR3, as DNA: TGTGCCAGCAGTTTTTTCCAGGCGGACTATGGCTACACCTTC.

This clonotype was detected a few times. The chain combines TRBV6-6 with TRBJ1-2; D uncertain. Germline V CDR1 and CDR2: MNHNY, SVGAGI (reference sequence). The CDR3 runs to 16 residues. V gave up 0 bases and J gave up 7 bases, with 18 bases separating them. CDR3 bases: TGTGCCAGCAGTTACTCGGAGCGGGGTCAGGCGGCTGGCTACACCTTC. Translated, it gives CASSYSERGQAAGYTF.

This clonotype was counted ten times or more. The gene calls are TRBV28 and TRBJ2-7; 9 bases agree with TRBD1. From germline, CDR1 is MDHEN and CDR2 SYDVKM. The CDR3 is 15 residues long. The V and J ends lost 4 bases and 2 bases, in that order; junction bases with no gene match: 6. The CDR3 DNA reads TGTGCCAGCAGTTCTTTCCGGGACAGGGCCTACGAGCAGTACTTC. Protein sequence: CASSSFRDRAYEQYF.